A selection of T cell receptor beta chains follows, all from one sample in a study of blood T cell repertoires in COVID-19. Generated by immunoSEQ multiplex PCR, the TCRdb table keeps only in-frame clones and is missing some. The profile shows over 60,000 clones, 85% to 90% of them singletons. Sample: peripheral blood. These receptors all come from a man at least 80 years old with acute or convalescent COVID-19. CDR3s include the opening cysteine and the closing phenylalanine or tryptophan. Fields, in order: CDR3 DNA, CDR3 protein, J gene, D gene, clone size, V gene, CDR3 length. A D gene is named only where the DNA matches it firmly. Size tells how often a clone was seen (once, few, many) or the class of an expanded clone, and some rows leave it out.

TGTGCCAGCAGCCTCGGACAGAGCTCTGGGGCCAACGTCCTGACTTTC CASSLGQSSGANVLTF TRBJ2-6 . . TRBV9 16
TGTGCCAGCAGTTTGACAGGGGCGAATCAGCCCCAGCATTTT CASSLTGANQPQHF TRBJ1-5 TRBD1 . TRBV27 14
TGTGCCAGCAGCTCGGACAGGGGGCAGTCACCCCTCCACTTT CASSSDRGQSPLHF TRBJ1-6 TRBD1 . TRBV5-4 14
TGTGCCAGTAGTAAACTAGCGGTTCCGACAGATACGCAGTATTTT CASSKLAVPTDTQYF TRBJ2-3 TRBD2 . TRBV19 15
TGTGCCAGTACCCGGACAGGGCACCCCACTGAAGCTTTCTTT CASTRTGHPTEAFF TRBJ1-1 TRBD1 . TRBV19 14
TGCGCCAGCAGCTTGGTAGGCAGGGTCGGAACTGAAGCTTTCTTT CASSLVGRVGTEAFF TRBJ1-1 . . TRBV5-1 15
TGTGCCAGCAGTGTCTATAGCAATCAGCCCCAGCATTTT CASSVYSNQPQHF TRBJ1-5 . . TRBV2 13
TGTGCCAGTAACCAGGGAGGGAGCACTGAAGCTTTCTTT CASNQGGSTEAFF TRBJ1-1 . once TRBV19 13
TGTGCCAGCAGCCCCCGGGTACAGGGGGCGCGGGGCTACACCTTC CASSPRVQGARGYTF TRBJ1-2 TRBD1 . TRBV7-8 15
TGTGCAAGTCGCCCAGGGGCTAGCGGGACGGGCGATGAGCAGTTCTTC CASRPGASGTGDEQFF TRBJ2-1 . . TRBV12-2 16
TGTGCCTACTCGGGACAGCCGAACACTGAAGCTTTCTTT CAYSGQPNTEAFF TRBJ1-1 TRBD1 . TRBV30 13
TGTGCCAGCAGTACCTTCGAGGGGAGGAACACCATATATTTT CASSTFEGRNTIYF TRBJ1-3 . . TRBV25-1 14
TGCGCCAGCAGCTTGTCTGGGAGCTCTGGAAACACCATATATTTT CASSLSGSSGNTIYF TRBJ1-3 . once TRBV5-1 15
TGTGCCACCAGTCCCTTTGGGGACAGGGCTGGTGAGCAGTTCTTC CATSPFGDRAGEQFF TRBJ2-1 TRBD1 few TRBV24-1 15
TGTGCCAGCAGCTTCTTCACAGGCGACACTGAAGCTTTCTTT CASSFFTGDTEAFF TRBJ1-1 . . TRBV7-9 14
TGTGCCAGTAGCAAGAGACAGAACACTGAAGCTTTCTTT CASSKRQNTEAFF TRBJ1-1 . . TRBV19 13
TGTGCCAGCAGGGGGACAGTGTCGTTCTCTGGAAACACCATATATTTT CASRGTVSFSGNTIYF TRBJ1-3 TRBD1 few TRBV14 16
TGTGCCAGCAGCCGTGGTGCGGGAGATACGCAGTATTTT CASSRGAGDTQYF TRBJ2-3 . few TRBV7-3 13
TGTGCCAGCAGTCCCCAAATGGTGCGGGCTTTCTTT CASSPQMVRAFF TRBJ1-1 . . TRBV2 12
TGTGCCAGCAGTGCAGGGTCTGGTGGAAACACCATATATTTT CASSAGSGGNTIYF TRBJ1-3 . . TRBV25-1 14
TGTGCCAGCAGCCCAGGGGCCGGGCCAGGCGGGGAGCTGTTTTTT CASSPGAGPGGELFF TRBJ2-2 . . TRBV7-3 15
TGTGCCAGCAGCTTCAGCGGGTCTGGTTCACCCCTCCACTTT CASSFSGSGSPLHF TRBJ1-6 . . TRBV5-6 14
TGTGCTAGCCCCTTTTGGAGGCCAACTAATGAAAAACTGTTTTTT CASPFWRPTNEKLFF TRBJ1-4 . . TRBV12-5 15
TGTGCCACTAGGGGGCCCCAGCATTTT CATRGPQHF TRBJ1-5 . . TRBV24-1 9
TGTGCCAGCTCACCACCGTCAACAGAGCACCTCTATGGCTACACCTTC CASSPPSTEHLYGYTF TRBJ1-2 . . TRBV18 16
TGTGCCAGCAGCTTGGCGGGAGCCGCATCCTACGAGCAGTACTTC CASSLAGAASYEQYF TRBJ2-7 . . TRBV5-4 15
TGTGCCAGCAGCGTGGACCGGGGATGGGAACCCGGGGAGCTGTTTTTT CASSVDRGWEPGELFF TRBJ2-2 . . TRBV5-6 16
TGTGCCAGCAGCCGCTCTACCCCGGGACTAGCCCAAAATGAGCAGTTCTTC CASSRSTPGLAQNEQFF TRBJ2-1 TRBD2 . TRBV5-6 17
TGTGCCAGCAGTGCAACTGGGAGGGATGAAAAACTGTTTTTT CASSATGRDEKLFF TRBJ1-4 . . TRBV2 14
TGTGCCAGCAGCCCTACAGTGGACAGGGCGGGGGAGCTGTTTTTT CASSPTVDRAGELFF TRBJ2-2 TRBD1 . TRBV7-3 15
TGTGCCAGTACCAACGACAGGTATTCACCCCTCCACTTT CASTNDRYSPLHF TRBJ1-6 . . TRBV19 13
TGTGCCAGCAGTTCCGGACAGGACCTCGAAAAACTGTTTTTT CASSSGQDLEKLFF TRBJ1-4 TRBD1 . TRBV27 14
TGTGCCAGCAGTGATTCCGGGACTAGCGGGGCTGGCGCCTACGAGCAGTACTTC CASSDSGTSGAGAYEQYF TRBJ2-7 TRBD2 . TRBV2 18
TGTGCCAGCAGCAAATCCCCCTTTGGGGCCCACGAAGATACGCAGTATTTT CASSKSPFGAHEDTQYF TRBJ2-3 . . TRBV7-6 17
TGTGCCAGCAGCGTAGGGCCTCAAGAGACCCAGTACTTC CASSVGPQETQYF TRBJ2-5 . . TRBV9 13
TGTGCCAGCTCACCCGGACAGGGGTATCAGCCCCAGCATTTT CASSPGQGYQPQHF TRBJ1-5 TRBD1 . TRBV18 14
TGTGCCAGCAGCCGGATACAGGGTTCAACTGAAGCTTTCTTT CASSRIQGSTEAFF TRBJ1-1 . . TRBV7-9 14
TGTGCCAGCCCCGAGTGGCAGGGGATGAGAAATGAGCAGTTCTTC CASPEWQGMRNEQFF TRBJ2-1 . . TRBV5-8 15
TGCGCCAGCAGCCCCCAGGGGACTGGAAACACCATATATTTT CASSPQGTGNTIYF TRBJ1-3 . . TRBV5-1 14
TGTGCCAGCAGCTTAGACCCTCCCTACGAGCAGTACTTC CASSLDPPYEQYF TRBJ2-7 . . TRBV11-2 13
TGTGCCAGCAGTGAACTAGGTACATCCGGTGGCTACACCTTC CASSELGTSGGYTF TRBJ1-2 . . TRBV2 14
TGTGCCAGCAGTGCAGGGTTTATCGGGGAGCTGTTTTTT CASSAGFIGELFF TRBJ2-2 . once TRBV2 13
TGTGCCAGTAGTCTATGGACAGGGATAATGGGCAATCAGCCCCAGCATTTT CASSLWTGIMGNQPQHF TRBJ1-5 TRBD1 few TRBV19 17
TGTGCCAGCAGCTTATCCAGGACAGGGCGGAATGAAAAACTGTTTTTT CASSLSRTGRNEKLFF TRBJ1-4 TRBD1 . TRBV7-9 16
TGTGCCAGCAGCTTCGGGACAGGGATCGGGGAGACCCAGTACTTC CASSFGTGIGETQYF TRBJ2-5 TRBD1 . TRBV5-4 15
TGTGCCAGCAGCTTAATCGGACAGGGTCTAGGGGAGCTGTTTTTT CASSLIGQGLGELFF TRBJ2-2 TRBD1 . TRBV7-2 15
TGCGCCAGCAGCCAAGAAGGAGAAAGCACAGATACGCAGTATTTT CASSQEGESTDTQYF TRBJ2-3 . . TRBV4-1 15
TGTGCCAGCCGAAAAGGGGGCGGACCCAAAAACATTCAGTACTTC CASRKGGGPKNIQYF TRBJ2-4 TRBD1 . TRBV6-6 15
TGTGCCATCAGTGAGATAACAGGGACACAAATGAACACTGAAGCTTTCTTT CAISEITGTQMNTEAFF TRBJ1-1 . . TRBV10-3 17
TGTGCCAGCAGCGGGGGACAGGGTTCCAACTATGGCTACACCTTC CASSGGQGSNYGYTF TRBJ1-2 TRBD1 . TRBV7-9 15
TGTGCCAGCAGTTTAGCGTCATCCTATGGCTACACCTTC CASSLASSYGYTF TRBJ1-2 . . TRBV12-3/TRBV12-4 13
TGTGCCAGTAGTCTTACAGATAACTATGGCTACACCTTC CASSLTDNYGYTF TRBJ1-2 . . TRBV19 13
TGTGCCAGCAGCCGTACCGGGACAGAGAAAGAGACCCAGTACTTC CASSRTGTEKETQYF TRBJ2-5 TRBD1 . TRBV6-5 15
TGTGCCAGCAGCCCAAGGGAGGTTAGGACAGGCACTGAAGCTTTCTTT CASSPREVRTGTEAFF TRBJ1-1 TRBD1 . TRBV7-9 16